The rows below give T cell receptor beta chains drawn from one sample of a study of chemoradiotherapy in HPV16-positive cancers. Sequencing was performed with immunoSEQ multiplex PCR; in TCRdb, only in-frame clones are kept and a portion is missing. The top ten hold roughly 5.1% of the sample, which has tens of thousands of clones, 75% to 85% seen once. This specimen was blood, taken from a patient who underwent chemoradiotherapy. Every receptor here comes from a human donor with HPV-associated anogenital cancer. Both conserved end residues are part of each CDR3. The D gene is left open where the match is weak. Size tells how often a clone was seen (once, few, many) or the class of an expanded clone, and some rows leave it out.

>TRBV9|TRBD1|.|TRBJ1-2
CASSVGTGGLSGYTF
TGTGCCAGCAGCGTAGGGACAGGTGGCCTTTCGGGCTACACCTTC
>TRBV18|TRBD1|.|TRBJ1-1
CASSRGQTVDTEAFF
TGTGCCAGCTCACGGGGACAGACGGTTGACACTGAAGCTTTCTTT
>TRBV2|.|.|TRBJ2-7
CASRAQGGRSYEQYF
TGTGCCAGCAGGGCGCAAGGGGGACGATCCTACGAGCAGTACTTC
>TRBV9|.|.|TRBJ1-1
CASSLAVMNTEAFF
TGTGCCAGCAGCCTGGCGGTCATGAACACTGAAGCTTTCTTT
>TRBV5-6|.|.|TRBJ2-1
CASSLDDLGSYNEQFF
TGTGCCAGCAGCTTGGATGATTTGGGTTCCTACAATGAGCAGTTCTTC
>TRBV7-3|TRBD2|.|TRBJ2-3
CASSETSGWQYF
TGTGCCAGCAGCGAAACTAGCGGATGGCAGTATTTT
>TRBV10-3|TRBD2|once|TRBJ2-3
CATKVSGGSTDTQYF
TGTGCCACAAAAGTCAGCGGGGGTAGCACAGATACGCAGTATTTT
>TRBV6-1|TRBD1|.|TRBJ2-7
CASRRDRGYEQYF
TGTGCCAGCAGACGGGACAGGGGTTACGAGCAGTACTTC
>TRBV19|TRBD1|.|TRBJ1-5
CASSSRDRGGQPQHF
TGTGCCAGTAGTAGCCGGGACAGGGGAGGTCAGCCCCAGCATTTT
>TRBV4-1|TRBD1|.|TRBJ1-4
CASSQDQGDEKLFF
TGCGCCAGCAGCCAAGATCAGGGGGATGAAAAACTGTTTTTT
>TRBV12-5|TRBD1|.|TRBJ1-2
CASGSSRQGSNYGYTF
TGTGCTAGTGGTTCCTCTCGACAGGGTTCTAACTATGGCTACACCTTC
>TRBV11-2|.|.|TRBJ2-5
CASSDIVGTQYF
TGTGCCAGCAGCGACATCGTGGGGACCCAGTACTTC
>TRBV7-7|.|.|TRBJ2-2
CASSLRTANTGELFF
TGTGCCAGCAGCTTACGGACAGCTAACACCGGGGAGCTGTTTTTT
>TRBV25-1|.|.|TRBJ2-3
CASSEYTFTQYF
TGTGCCAGCAGTGAATATACATTTACGCAGTATTTT
>TRBV29-1|.|once|TRBJ2-5
CSVFRQSQETQYF
TGCAGCGTTTTTCGACAGTCTCAAGAGACCCAGTACTTC
>TRBV30|.|.|TRBJ2-7
CAWRVSNRVEQYF
TGTGCCTGGAGGGTCTCGAACAGGGTCGAGCAGTACTTC
>TRBV6-5|.|.|TRBJ2-5
CASSYSAETQYF
TGTGCCAGCAGTTACTCCGCAGAGACCCAGTACTTC
>TRBV5-1|.|.|TRBJ2-7
CASRRGGDEQYF
TGCGCCAGCAGGAGGGGAGGCGACGAGCAGTACTTC
>TRBV27|TRBD1|.|TRBJ2-7
CASSLDITGTGVSEQYF
TGTGCCAGCAGTTTAGATATCACCGGGACAGGGGTTTCCGAGCAGTACTTC
>TRBV30|.|.|TRBJ1-3
CAWSKGGDSGNTIYF
TGTGCCTGGAGTAAGGGGGGAGACTCTGGAAACACCATATATTTT